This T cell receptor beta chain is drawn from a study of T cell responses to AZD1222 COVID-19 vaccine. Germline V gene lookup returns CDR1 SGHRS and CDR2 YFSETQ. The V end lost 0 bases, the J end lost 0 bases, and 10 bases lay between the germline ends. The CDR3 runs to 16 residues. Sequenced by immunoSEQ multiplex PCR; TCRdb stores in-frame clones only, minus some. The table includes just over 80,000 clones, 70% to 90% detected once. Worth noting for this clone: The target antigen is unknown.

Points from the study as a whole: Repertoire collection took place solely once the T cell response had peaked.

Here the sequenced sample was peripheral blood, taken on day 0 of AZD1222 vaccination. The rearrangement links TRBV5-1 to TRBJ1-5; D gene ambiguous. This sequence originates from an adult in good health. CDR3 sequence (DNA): TGCGCCAGCAGCTTGGACGGTGGAAGTAGCAATCAGCCCCAGCATTTT. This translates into CASSLDGGSSNQPQHF.